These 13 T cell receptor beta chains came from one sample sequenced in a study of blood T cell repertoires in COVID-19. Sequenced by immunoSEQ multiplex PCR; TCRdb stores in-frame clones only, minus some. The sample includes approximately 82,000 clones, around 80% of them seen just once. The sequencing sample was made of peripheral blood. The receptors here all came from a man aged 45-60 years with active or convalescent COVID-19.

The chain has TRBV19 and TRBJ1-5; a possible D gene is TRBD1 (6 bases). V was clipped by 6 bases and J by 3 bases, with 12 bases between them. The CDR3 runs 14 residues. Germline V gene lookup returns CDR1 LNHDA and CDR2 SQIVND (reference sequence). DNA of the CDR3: TGTGCCAGTAGCTTACAGGGATCCAATCAGCCCCAGCATTTT. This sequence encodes CASSLQGSNQPQHF.

CDR3 protein: CASSRGGQFNQPQHF. CDR3 nucleotide sequence: TGCGCCAGCAGCCGCGGAGGACAGTTCAATCAGCCCCAGCATTTT. This sequence joins TRBV4-1 and TRBJ1-5; possibly TRBD1 for D (6 bases). The germline gives CDR1 MGHRA, CDR2 YSYEKL. This CDR3 is built from 15 residues. Trimming took off 4 bases at V and 3 bases at J, with 13 bases between the two ends.

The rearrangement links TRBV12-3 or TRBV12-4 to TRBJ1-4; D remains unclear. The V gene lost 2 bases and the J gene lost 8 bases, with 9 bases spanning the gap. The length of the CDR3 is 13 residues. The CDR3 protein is CASSLMGGEKLFF. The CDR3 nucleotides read TGTGCCAGCAGTTTAATGGGCGGGGAAAAACTGTTTTTT.

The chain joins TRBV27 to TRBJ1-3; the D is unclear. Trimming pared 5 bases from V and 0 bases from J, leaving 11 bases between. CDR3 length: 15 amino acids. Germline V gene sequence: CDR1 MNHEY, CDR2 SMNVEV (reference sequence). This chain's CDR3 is CASSPDMSSGNTIYF. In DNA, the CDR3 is TGTGCCAGCAGTCCCGACATGAGCTCTGGAAACACCATATATTTT.

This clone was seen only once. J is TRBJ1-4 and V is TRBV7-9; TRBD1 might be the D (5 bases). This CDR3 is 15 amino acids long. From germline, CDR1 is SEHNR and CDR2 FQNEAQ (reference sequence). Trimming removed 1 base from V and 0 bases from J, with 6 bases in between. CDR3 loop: CASSLGTTTNEKLFF. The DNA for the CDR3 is TGTGCCAGCAGCTTAGGGACAACAACTAATGAAAAACTGTTTTTT.

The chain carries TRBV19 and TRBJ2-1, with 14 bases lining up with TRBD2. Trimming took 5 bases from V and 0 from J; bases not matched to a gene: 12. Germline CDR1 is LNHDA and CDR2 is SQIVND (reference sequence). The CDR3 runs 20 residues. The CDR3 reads CASSPKGLAGAQSSYNEQFF. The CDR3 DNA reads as TGTGCCAGTAGTCCTAAGGGACTAGCGGGGGCTCAGAGCTCCTACAATGAGCAGTTCTTC.

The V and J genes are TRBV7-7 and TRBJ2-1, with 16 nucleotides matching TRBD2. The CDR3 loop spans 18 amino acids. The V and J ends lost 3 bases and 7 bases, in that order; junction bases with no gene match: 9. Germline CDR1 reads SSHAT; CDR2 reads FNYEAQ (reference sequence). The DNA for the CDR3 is TGTGCCAGCAGCTTGTACTCTGGGACTAGCGGGGGGGAGAATGAGCAGTTCTTC. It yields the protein CASSLYSGTSGGENEQFF.

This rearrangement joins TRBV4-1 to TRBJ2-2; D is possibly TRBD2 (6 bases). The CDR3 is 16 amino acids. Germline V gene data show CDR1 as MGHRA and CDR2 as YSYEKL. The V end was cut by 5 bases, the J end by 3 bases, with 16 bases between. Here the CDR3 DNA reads TGCGCCAGCAGCGAATATAATCCGGGGGACACCGGGGAGCTGTTTTTT. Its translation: CASSEYNPGDTGELFF.

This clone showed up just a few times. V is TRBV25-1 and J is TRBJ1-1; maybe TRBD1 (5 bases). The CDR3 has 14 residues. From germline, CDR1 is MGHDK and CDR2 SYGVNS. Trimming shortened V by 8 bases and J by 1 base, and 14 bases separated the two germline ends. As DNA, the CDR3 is TGTGCCAGCTCCGGACACACTCGGAACACTGAAGCTTTCTTT. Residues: CASSGHTRNTEAFF.

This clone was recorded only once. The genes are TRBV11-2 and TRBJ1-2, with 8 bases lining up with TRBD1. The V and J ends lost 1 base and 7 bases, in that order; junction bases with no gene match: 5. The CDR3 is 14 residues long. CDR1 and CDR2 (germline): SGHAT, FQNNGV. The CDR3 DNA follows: TGTGCCAGCAGCTTAGGACAGGGGTCTGGTGGCTACACCTTC. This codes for CASSLGQGSGGYTF. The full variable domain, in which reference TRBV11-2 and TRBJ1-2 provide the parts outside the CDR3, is EAGVAQSPRYKIIEKRQSVAFWCNPISGHATLYWYQQILGQGPKLLIQFQNNGVVDDSQLPKDRFSAERLKGVDSTLKIQPAKLEDSAVYLCASSLGQGSGGYTFGSGTRLTVV.

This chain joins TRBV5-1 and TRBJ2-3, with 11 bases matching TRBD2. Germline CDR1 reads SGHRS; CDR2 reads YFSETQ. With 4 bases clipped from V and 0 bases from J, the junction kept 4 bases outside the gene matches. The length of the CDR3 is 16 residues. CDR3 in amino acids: CASSLGTSGSTDTQYF. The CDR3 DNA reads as TGCGCCAGCAGCCTTGGGACTAGCGGCAGCACAGATACGCAGTATTTT.

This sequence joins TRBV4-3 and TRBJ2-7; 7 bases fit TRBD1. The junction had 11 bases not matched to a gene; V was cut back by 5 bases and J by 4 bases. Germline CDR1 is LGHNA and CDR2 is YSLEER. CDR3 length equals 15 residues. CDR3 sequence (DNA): TGCGCCAGCAGCTCAAGACAAGGGGGCTCTTACGAGCAGTACTTC. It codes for CASSSRQGGSYEQYF.

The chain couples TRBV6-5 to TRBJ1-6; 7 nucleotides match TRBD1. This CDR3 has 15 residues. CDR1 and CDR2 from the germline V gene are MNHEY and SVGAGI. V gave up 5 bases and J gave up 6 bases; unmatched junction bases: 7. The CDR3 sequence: CASSPIRGRNSPLHF. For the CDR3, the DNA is TGTGCCAGCAGTCCGATTAGGGGGCGTAATTCACCCCTCCACTTT.